Described below is a single T cell receptor (beta chain) sequence and its context. Its antigen is still unknown. Base qualities are missing; no much larger clone stands one base away. The roughly 39 donors, aged about 6 to 100 years, were systemically healthy Caucasian individuals from Russia. About 10 milliliters of peripheral blood were collected from each donor into EDTA-treated Vacutainer tubes. PBMCs were isolated by Ficoll-Paque density-gradient centrifugation, with at least 7 million obtained per sample. Trizol reagent was used to extract total RNA from the PBMCs, yielding at least 5 micrograms per sample. For every donor, an aliquot of PBMCs went through flow cytometry to measure the percentages of naive CD45RAhigh/CD27high T cells. This sample is part of a study of blood T cells in healthy people across ages (dated by TCRdb to between 2014 and 2017). A note on the overall study: In model experiments, roughly one uniquely barcoded TCR beta cDNA molecule per two T cells was captured by template switching. To track age-related changes in TCR beta repertoire diversity, the study relied on deep sequencing normalized with unique cDNA molecular identifiers. Two additional independent replicas of 1 million unique cDNA reads from the same blood draw were analyzed for two donors (one aged 18 to 30 and one aged 80 or older). The donors were divided into four age groups: young (average roughly 17 years), middle-aged (about 40), aged (approximately 62) and long-lived (82). To avoid experimental bias, donors of different ages were distributed randomly across sequencing lanes.

Results the study describes overall, beyond this receptor: Estimates of total diversity based on one million sequenced T cells were regarded as lower bounds and as underestimates. Observed TCR beta diversity per million T cells fell roughly linearly with age, and a significant reduction was already apparent by age roughly 40. The percentage of naive T cells measured by flow cytometry correlated strongly with observed TCR beta diversity. The long-lived group showed more naive CD4+ T cells, fewer expanded clones and increased TCR diversity than the aged group, suggesting age selection. Donor CMV infection status was unknown, potentially confounding age-related changes in expanded clonotypes. Bulk unsorted PBMC profiling prevented conclusive comparison of naive and antigen-experienced compartments.

Library construction relied on 5' RACE. Sequencer: Illumina HiSeq 2500. The second PCR ran for roughly 7 to 12 cycles and used a J-beta primer mix along with a sample-barcoded 5' primer. A unique molecular identifier was introduced onto each TCR beta cDNA molecule by a template-switch 5' adaptor carrying 12 random nucleotides. Each sample yielded at least 2.5 million CDR3-containing paired-end reads. The Mint cDNA synthesis kit, primed by a TRBC-specific oligonucleotide, was used to synthesize first-strand cDNA from all RNA. After uracil-DNA glycosylase treatment, a first 18-cycle PCR used universal primers M1SS and BC2_uni_R on all cDNA. As for the authors' bioinformatics: Normalization of each sample was performed by random selection of 1 million high-quality reads, each carrying a distinct molecular identifier. Instead of being binned into consensus sequences, reads with shared molecular identifiers were discarded. CDR3 identification, clonotype clustering and error correction used MiTCR with a Q25 quality threshold and the strictest error-elimination algorithm. A nonparametric unseen species model with Euler transformation was used to estimate lower-bound total TCR beta diversity. Using fastp at Q25 and MiXCR, TCRdb reprocessed the public reads and kept productive beta chains. Identical CDR3 protein sequences are pooled into one entry, listed with their most common genes and DNA. It is TCRdb's table, rather than the study itself, that gives the V and J calls and clone size. The table for this sample lists approximately 800,000 distinct CDR3 sequences; nearly 60% of them were counted only once. Roughly 22% of the sample is taken by the ten largest.

The cysteine opens and the phenylalanine closes a CDR3 of 14 amino acids. Just CDR3 DNA is preserved here, 42 bases in frame from base 1. Deletion took 0 bases off V and 5 bases off J, with a span of 9 bases between the germline ends. The germline V gene encodes CDR1 SGDLS and CDR2 YYNGEE. The chain uses TRBV9 and TRBJ2-1; TRBD2 is a possible D gene, resting on 5 matching bases. The specimen sequenced was blood. This TCR was recovered from a man aged 30-40 years in good health. The DNA sequence is as follows: TGTGCCAGCAGCGTAGAAGGACTGCACAATGAGCAGTTCTTC. Protein translation: CASSVEGLHNEQFF. Joined to the reference TRBV9 and TRBJ2-1 proteins, this CDR3 gives the full variable domain: DSGVTQTPKHLITATGQRVTLRCSPRSGDLSVYWYQQSLDQGLQFLIQYYNGEERAKGNILERFSAQQFPDLHSELNLSSLELGDSALYFCASSVEGLHNEQFFGPGTRLTVL.